The source of this TCR beta chain is a study of CD8+ T cells in alopecia areata. Study summary: Scoring of severity for treated patients was based on percentage of affected scalp area.

Treatment meaning: oral pan-JAK inhibitor, 5-10 mg twice daily. This clone was observed a handful of times. Germline V lookup: CDR1 SQVTM, CDR2 ANQGSEA. The CDR3 is 14 residues long. Deletions cut 7 bases from V and 9 bases from J, with 22 bases between. Investigators isolated RNA and reverse transcribed it into cDNA to act as the sequencing template. Assay used: immunoSEQ multiplex PCR; TCRdb lists only in-frame clones, some missing. The repertoire has 95,000 to 100,000 clones, approximately 63% of them found once; the top ten carry approximately 16%. The sequence was obtained from a human donor with alopecia areata. The chain carries TRBV29-1 and TRBJ2-1; D possibly corresponds to TRBD1 (6 bases). The input for sequencing was CD8+ T cells sorted from blood, taken at week 56, from a patient treated with tofacitinib. DNA of the CDR3: TGCAGCGCCGTGGGGACACAGCCCTCGGGTGAGCAGTTCTTC. It codes for CSAVGTQPSGEQFF.